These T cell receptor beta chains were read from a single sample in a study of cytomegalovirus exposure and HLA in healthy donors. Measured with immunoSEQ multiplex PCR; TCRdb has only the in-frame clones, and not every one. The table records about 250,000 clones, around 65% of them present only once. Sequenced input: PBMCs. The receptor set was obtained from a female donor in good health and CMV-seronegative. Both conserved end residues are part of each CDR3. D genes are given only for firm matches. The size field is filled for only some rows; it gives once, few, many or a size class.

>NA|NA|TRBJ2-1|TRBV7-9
CASSSAEISYNEQFF
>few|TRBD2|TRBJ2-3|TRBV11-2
CASSRLASTDTQYF
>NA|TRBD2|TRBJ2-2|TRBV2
CASRSERESTGELFF
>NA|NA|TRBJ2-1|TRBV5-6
CASSRSTIEQFF
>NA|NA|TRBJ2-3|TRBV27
CASSSRIPSTDTQYF
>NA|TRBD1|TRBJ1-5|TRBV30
CAWSGQNNQPQHF
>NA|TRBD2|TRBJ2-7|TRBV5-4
CASSLSGRAHEQYF
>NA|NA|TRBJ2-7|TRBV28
CASRGGLAASSYEQYF
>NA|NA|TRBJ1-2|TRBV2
CASSVQTGANYGYTF
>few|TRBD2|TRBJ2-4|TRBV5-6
CASSLGGRAYSQYF
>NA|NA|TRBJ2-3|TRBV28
CASSTRWRTTDTQYF
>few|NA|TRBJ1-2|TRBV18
CASSPLGAGGYTF
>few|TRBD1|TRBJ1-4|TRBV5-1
CASSSGTGAEKLFF
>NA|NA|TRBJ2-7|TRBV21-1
CASSKARRTGNGEQYF
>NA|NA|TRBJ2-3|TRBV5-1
CASSPGPSGDTQYF
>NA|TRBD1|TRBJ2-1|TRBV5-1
CASSSGGGQGWRNEQFF
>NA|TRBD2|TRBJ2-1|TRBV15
CATSRDGTSGGGEQFF
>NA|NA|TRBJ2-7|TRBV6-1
CASSGRTNIYEQYF
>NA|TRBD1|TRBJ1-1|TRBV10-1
CASTRDSMNTEAFF
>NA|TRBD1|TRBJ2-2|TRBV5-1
CASSWDRGTTGELFF
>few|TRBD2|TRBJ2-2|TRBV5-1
CASSLGREGTGELFF
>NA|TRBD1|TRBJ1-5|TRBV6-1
CASSWTGWSQPQHF
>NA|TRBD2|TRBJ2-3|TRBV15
CATSGGGSVYSQYF
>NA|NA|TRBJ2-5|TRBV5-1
CASSGSPQETQYF
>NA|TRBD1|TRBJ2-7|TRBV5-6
CASSLRDRPYEQYF
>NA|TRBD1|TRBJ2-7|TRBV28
CASRWTGSSSYEQYF
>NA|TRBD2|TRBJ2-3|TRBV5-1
CASSLLADTQYF
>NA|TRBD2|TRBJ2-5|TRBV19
CAINLGLAGRWSQETQYF
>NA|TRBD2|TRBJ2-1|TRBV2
CASRPRTSGIYNEQFF